This passage covers 15 T cell receptor beta chains from one sample sequenced in a study of shared clonotypes between healthy human individuals. The data were produced by immunoSEQ multiplex PCR, yet TCRdb's version contains in-frame clones alone and is incomplete. The sample records about 1 million clones, approximately 70% being singletons. The source material was memory CD4+ T cells sorted from blood. Noted subset: CD45RA-negative fraction. These TCRs come from a man younger than 35 in good health.

Of note for this clone: One end of the junction varies from germline; a read error may be responsible. The genes are TRBV5-1 and TRBJ1-2; no reliable D call. This CDR3 is 13 amino acids long. CDR1 SGHRS and CDR2 YFSETQ come from the germline V gene. The CDR3 DNA follows: TGTGCCAGCAGTCTCCCAGCTAACTATGGCTACACCTTC. Protein sequence: CASSLPANYGYTF.

V and J are TRBV28 and TRBJ1-1; tentatively, D is TRBD1 (5 bases). V lost 8 bases and J lost 11, with 18 bases in between. This CDR3 comprises 12 residues. Germline CDR1 and CDR2: MDHEN and SYDVKM. This chain's CDR3 is CASVLSGVAAFF. Written as DNA, the CDR3 is TGTGCCAGCGTCCTATCGGGGGTAGCGGCTTTCTTT.

The rearrangement joins TRBV5-4 to TRBJ2-5; no firm D call. V was pared by 3 bases and J by 5 bases, with 17 bases between. Germline V CDR1 and CDR2: SGHNT, YYREEE (reference sequence). The CDR3 contains 15 residues. CDR3: CASSSKVPGDETQYF. In DNA form, the CDR3 reads TGTGCCAGCAGCTCCAAGGTTCCCGGCGACGAGACCCAGTACTTC.

The J gene is TRBJ1-1, the V gene TRBV5-4, with D perhaps TRBD1 (6 bases). The CDR3 has 15 amino acids. In germline, CDR1 is SGHNT, CDR2 YYREEE (reference sequence). V was cut by 4 bases and J by 1 base, with 14 bases left in between. The CDR3 sequence: CASSETGHANTEAFF. For the CDR3, the DNA is TGTGCCAGCAGCGAAACGGGACACGCGAACACTGAAGCTTTCTTT.

This clone came up once. The chain recombines TRBV2 with TRBJ2-5; D is possibly TRBD2 (7 bases). The V gene's germline CDR1 is SNHLY and CDR2 FYNNEI. V was shortened by 6 bases and J by 4 bases, with 12 bases between the two germline ends. The CDR3 has 13 residues. Written as DNA, the CDR3 is TGTGCCAGCAGCGAGGGGGGGGGAGAGACCCAGTACTTC. Protein product: CASSEGGGETQYF.

The chain joins TRBV19 to TRBJ2-1; tentative D call: TRBD2 (5 bases). With 3 bases removed from V and 9 bases from J, the gap between germline ends came to 18 bases. The V gene's germline CDR1 is LNHDA and CDR2 SQIVND (reference sequence). The CDR3 runs to 15 residues. CDR3 DNA sequence: TGTGCCAGTAGTATCCCTTTGCTCCCTAGCACTGAGCAGTTCTTC. The encoded protein is CASSIPLLPSTEQFF.

This chain links TRBV6-1 with TRBJ1-2; 10 bases align to TRBD1. The CDR3 runs 13 residues. CDR1 MNHNS and CDR2 SASEGT come from the germline V gene. Germline trimming cut 4 bases from V and 4 bases from J; bases unmatched to any gene: 0. The CDR3 DNA follows: TGTGCCAGCAGTGGGACAGGGGGCTATGGCTACACCTTC. As protein: CASSGTGGYGYTF.

This clone appeared a single time. The chain links TRBV5-6 to TRBJ2-5; 11 nucleotides align to TRBD2. The CDR3 sequence is 15 residues long. The germline V gene encodes CDR1 SGHDT and CDR2 YYEEEE. V was pared by 0 bases and J by 4 bases, with 2 bases of the junction left unmatched. The CDR3 region has the DNA TGTGCCAGCAGCTTGGGGCTAGCGGGAGGAGAGACCCAGTACTTC. Translation gives CASSLGLAGGETQYF.

The chain combines TRBV6-5 with TRBJ1-1; 9 bases map to TRBD1. Germline CDR1 MNHEY, CDR2 SVGAGI. V lost 5 bases and J lost 8; bases outside the gene matches: 9. The CDR3 length is 14 residues. The CDR3 loop is CASSRQGGGREAFF. The CDR3 DNA reads TGTGCCAGCAGTCGACAGGGGGGAGGGAGAGAAGCTTTCTTT.

On this clone itself: Other DNA sequences in the same sample also yield this CDR3. V usage is TRBV18 and J usage is TRBJ1-5; TRBD1 is a possible D gene (5 bases). V lost 2 bases to trimming and J lost 7 bases, with 9 bases between them. Germline V gene lookup returns CDR1 KGHSH and CDR2 LQKENI. This CDR3 region has 13 residues. CDR3 sequence reads: CASSPNRDQPQHF. In DNA form, the CDR3 reads TGTGCCAGCTCACCAAACCGGGACCAGCCCCAGCATTTT.

J is TRBJ2-7 and V is TRBV5-4, with 7 bases aligning to TRBD2. The junction had 11 bases not matched to a gene; V was cut back by 4 bases and J by 4 bases. The CDR3 length is 15 residues. Germline lookup yields CDR1 SGHNT and CDR2 YYREEE (reference sequence). The CDR3 DNA is TGTGCCAGCAGCATCCCTGGCGGGAGCAAGTACGAGCAGTACTTC. This encodes CASSIPGGSKYEQYF.

Notes on this clone: The sample holds other DNA sequences that translate to the same CDR3. The V and J genes are TRBV5-1 and TRBJ2-1; 11 nucleotides agree with TRBD2. The junction had 7 bases not matched to a gene; V was cut back by 4 bases and J by 4 bases. From germline, CDR1 is SGHRS and CDR2 YFSETQ. The CDR3 extends over 16 amino acids. CDR3 coding DNA: TGCGCCAGCAGCCTGTCCGGGACTAGCGGTTACAATGAGCAGTTCTTC. Translating gives CASSLSGTSGYNEQFF.

This clone was recorded only once. Different DNA sequences within this sample yield the same CDR3. The chain employs TRBV18 and TRBJ2-7; 9 bases match TRBD1. Unmatched junction bases numbered 4, after V lost 2 bases and J lost 5 bases. The germline gives CDR1 KGHSH, CDR2 LQKENI. The CDR3 is made up of 14 amino acids. The CDR3: CASSPTGGRNEQYF. The DNA for the CDR3 is TGTGCCAGCTCACCAACAGGGGGCAGAAACGAGCAGTACTTC.

The rearrangement uses TRBV9 and TRBJ2-3; 16 bases are a match to TRBD2. J lost 4 bases, V lost 2 bases, and 7 bases had no gene match. The CDR3 sequence is 18 residues long. The germline V gene encodes CDR1 SGDLS and CDR2 YYNGEE. The chain's CDR3 is CASSVGTSGRERADTQYF. CDR3 coding DNA: TGTGCCAGCAGCGTTGGGACTAGCGGGAGGGAGAGGGCAGATACGCAGTATTTT.

This clone was recorded many times. The identical CDR3 is also encoded by other nucleotide sequences in the sample. V gene TRBV19 combines with J gene TRBJ1-1; 10 bases are a match to TRBD1. The CDR3 has 14 residues. J lost 4 bases, V lost 5 bases, and 4 bases had no gene match. Germline V CDR1 and CDR2: LNHDA, SQIVND (reference sequence). The DNA of the CDR3 is TGTGCCAGTAGTGACAGGGGGCTGGGCACTGAAGCTTTCTTT. As protein: CASSDRGLGTEAFF.